The T cell receptor (beta chain) under discussion was sequenced for a study of cytomegalovirus exposure and HLA in healthy donors. 13 Jbeta primers and 60 Vbeta primers were used for the PCR. TCRdb keeps only in-frame clones here, not all; method: immunoSEQ multiplex PCR. The sample includes 90,000 to 95,000 clones, about 84% of them seen just once. The CDR3 runs 14 residues. The germline CDR1 and CDR2 sequences are SEHNR and FQNEAQ (reference sequence). The V and J ends lost 5 bases and 0 bases respectively, with 11 bases between them. The sequence came from a girl aged 2 to 9 in good health and CMV-seropositive. Sequencing input: PBMCs. V gene TRBV7-9 combines with J gene TRBJ2-7; no clear D. The CDR3 here is CASSPRLSSYEQYF. CDR3 nucleotide sequence: TGTGCCAGCAGCCCTCGACTGAGCTCCTACGAGCAGTACTTC.